This T cell receptor beta chain was identified in a study of patients and donors after allogeneic stem cell transplantation. Per the germline V gene, CDR1 is LNHDA and CDR2 is SQIVND (reference sequence). The V end lost 6 bases, the J end lost 6 bases, and 15 bases lay between the germline ends. There are 13 residues in the CDR3. TCRdb re-called the RT-PCR reads through MiXCR, storing one row per CDR3 protein. The table lists 200,000 to 250,000 distinct CDR3 sequences, roughly an eighth of them singletons. Source material: blood, either unsorted or a sorted T cell fraction (not recorded which). The clonotype was recovered from a human donor who was either an allogeneic HSCT recipient or a stem cell or donor lymphocyte infusion donor (not recorded which). It is not recorded whose cells these are; they may come from a transplant donor. The V and J genes are TRBV19 and TRBJ2-7; possibly TRBD1 for D (7 bases). The CDR3 DNA is TGTGCCAGTAGCCCCGTCCAGGGGGGCGAGCAGTACTTC. Its protein is CASSPVQGGEQYF.